This is a list of T cell receptor beta chains from one sample in a study of blood T cell repertoires in COVID-19. The method was immunoSEQ multiplex PCR; TCRdb's version includes in-frame clones alone and lacks a portion of them. The sample has about 300,000 clones; around 88% are singletons. The source material was peripheral blood. The receptors here all came from a woman aged 45-65 years with acute or convalescent COVID-19. Each CDR3 is given with its conserved first and last residue. The D gene is left open where the match is weak. Some rows mark clone size as missing; the rest say once, few, many or name a class of expanded clone.

TRBD1 - TRBJ1-2 TRBV5-6 CASSLEGALNYGYTF TGTGCCAGCAGCTTGGAGGGGGCCCTCAACTATGGCTACACCTTC
TRBD2 - TRBJ2-2 TRBV4-1 CASSQDPSGTVGELFF TGCGCCAGCAGCCAAGATCCTAGCGGGACCGTCGGGGAGCTGTTTTTT
TRBD2 - TRBJ2-7 TRBV2 CASSRLAGGTYEQYF TGTGCCAGCAGCAGACTAGCGGGAGGCACCTACGAGCAGTACTTC
TRBD1 once TRBJ2-5 TRBV5-1 CASSGPPGQGLRETQYF TGCGCCAGCAGCGGACCACCGGGACAGGGGTTACGAGAGACCCAGTACTTC
- once TRBJ2-1 TRBV27 CASSLTGEGRLNEQFF TGTGCCAGCAGTTTGACCGGGGAAGGACGACTCAATGAGCAGTTCTTC
TRBD1 - TRBJ1-4 TRBV24-1 CATSDSKGTGVEKLFF TGTGCCACCAGTGATTCGAAGGGGACAGGGGTTGAAAAACTGTTTTTT
- - TRBJ1-3 TRBV27 CASPVKNSGNTIYF TGTGCCAGCCCAGTTAAGAACTCTGGAAACACCATATATTTT
- once TRBJ1-2 TRBV19 CASSINQDLGVGGYTF TGTGCCAGTAGTATAAACCAAGATCTAGGCGTCGGTGGCTACACCTTC
TRBD1 - TRBJ2-7 TRBV28 CASTRTGGYEQYF TGTGCCAGCACCCGGACAGGAGGCTACGAGCAGTACTTC
TRBD1 - TRBJ1-4 TRBV25-1 CASSEYTQYRGNDEKLFF TGTGCCAGCAGTGAATATACACAATACAGGGGGAATGATGAAAAACTGTTTTTT
TRBD2 - TRBJ2-1 TRBV16 CASSQSLASGDENEQFF TGTGCCAGCAGCCAATCGTTGGCTAGCGGGGATGAGAATGAGCAGTTCTTC
TRBD2 - TRBJ2-7 TRBV19 CASRSSGLAGVSYEQYF TGTGCCAGTAGAAGTTCGGGACTAGCGGGAGTTTCCTACGAGCAGTACTTC
- - TRBJ1-4 TRBV5-4 CASSLDGATNEKLFF TGTGCCAGCAGCTTGGATGGGGCTACCAATGAAAAACTGTTTTTT
TRBD2 - TRBJ2-7 TRBV19 CASSFSGRAYEQYF TGTGCCAGTAGTTTTAGCGGGAGGGCCTACGAGCAGTACTTC
TRBD2 - TRBJ2-1 TRBV2 CASRLSGTSGHEQFF TGTGCCAGCAGACTATCAGGGACTAGCGGGCATGAGCAGTTCTTC
- - TRBJ1-5 TRBV5-1 CASSWSAGRNQPQHF TGCGCCAGCAGCTGGTCGGCAGGGCGCAATCAGCCCCAGCATTTT
- - TRBJ1-1 TRBV9 CASSVLGEDTEAFF TGTGCCAGCAGCGTACTGGGGGAGGACACTGAAGCTTTCTTT
TRBD1 - TRBJ2-7 TRBV5-1 CASSIRQGASYEQYF TGCGCCAGCAGCATCCGACAGGGGGCCTCCTACGAGCAGTACTTC
TRBD2 - TRBJ2-7 TRBV27 CASSFRYERLAGDGSYEQYF TGTGCCAGCAGTTTTAGGTATGAAAGACTAGCGGGAGATGGTTCCTACGAGCAGTACTTC
- - TRBJ1-1 TRBV20-1 CSASGQLVMNTEAFF TGCAGTGCTAGTGGACAGTTAGTGATGAACACTGAAGCTTTCTTT
TRBD2 once TRBJ2-5 TRBV7-9 CASSSFSGRRQETQYF TGTGCCAGCAGTTCGTTTAGCGGGAGGCGTCAAGAGACCCAGTACTTC
TRBD1 - TRBJ1-1 TRBV10-3 CAISEGQGQDTEAFF TGTGCCATCAGTGAAGGACAGGGTCAAGACACTGAAGCTTTCTTT
TRBD1 - TRBJ2-7 TRBV28 CASSLVGQAYEQYF TGTGCCAGCAGTTTAGTAGGACAGGCCTACGAGCAGTACTTC
- - TRBJ2-1 TRBV27 CASSFGPFQGNEQFF TGTGCCAGCAGTTTCGGGCCCTTCCAGGGCAATGAGCAGTTCTTC